This T cell receptor beta chain was identified in a study of regulatory T cells in long-lasting Graves disease. Notes on the study in general: A reduction in accuracy may have resulted from the small sample size.

Time point here: newly diagnosed GD, antithyroid drugs for less than 3 months. There was RNA extracted from PBMCs, and the TCR library was made from it. The diagnosis of Graves' disease used American Thyroid Association guidelines. A blood draw put around 9.3 milliliters of peripheral blood into EDTA tubes. This clonotype was seen a handful of times. Its antigen is not identified. Through Arm-PCR of CDR3 regions and iRepertoire HTBI primers, TCR beta libraries were built. In the study's own analysis: Overall, samples carried roughly 60 TRBV and about 15 TRBJ segments. TCRdb fed the multiplex PCR reads into MiXCR, producing one record per CDR3 protein. The V and J calls and clone size come from TCRdb's table, not from the authors' own analysis. In the table there are hundreds of thousands of distinct CDR3 sequences, roughly a sixth of which are singletons. The J segment lost 1 base and the V segment lost 3 bases, leaving 12 bases of the junction unmatched. The CDR3 contains 17 residues. Germline V gene sequence: CDR1 SGDLS, CDR2 YYNGEE.

The rearrangement links TRBV9 to TRBJ1-1, with 7 bases lining up with TRBD1. The sample was peripheral blood mononuclear cells (PBMCs), taken at new diagnosis, from a patient treated with antithyroid drugs. This clonotype originated in a female donor with Graves disease. For the CDR3, the DNA is TGTGCCAGCAGCGAATCGGGACAGCCCCTACCGAACACTGAAGCTTTCTTT. It codes for CASSESGQPLPNTEAFF. Filled out from reference TRBV9 and TRBJ1-1, the complete variable domain reads DSGVTQTPKHLITATGQRVTLRCSPRSGDLSVYWYQQSLDQGLQFLIQYYNGEERAKGNILERFSAQQFPDLHSELNLSSLELGDSALYFCASSESGQPLPNTEAFFGQGTRLTVV.